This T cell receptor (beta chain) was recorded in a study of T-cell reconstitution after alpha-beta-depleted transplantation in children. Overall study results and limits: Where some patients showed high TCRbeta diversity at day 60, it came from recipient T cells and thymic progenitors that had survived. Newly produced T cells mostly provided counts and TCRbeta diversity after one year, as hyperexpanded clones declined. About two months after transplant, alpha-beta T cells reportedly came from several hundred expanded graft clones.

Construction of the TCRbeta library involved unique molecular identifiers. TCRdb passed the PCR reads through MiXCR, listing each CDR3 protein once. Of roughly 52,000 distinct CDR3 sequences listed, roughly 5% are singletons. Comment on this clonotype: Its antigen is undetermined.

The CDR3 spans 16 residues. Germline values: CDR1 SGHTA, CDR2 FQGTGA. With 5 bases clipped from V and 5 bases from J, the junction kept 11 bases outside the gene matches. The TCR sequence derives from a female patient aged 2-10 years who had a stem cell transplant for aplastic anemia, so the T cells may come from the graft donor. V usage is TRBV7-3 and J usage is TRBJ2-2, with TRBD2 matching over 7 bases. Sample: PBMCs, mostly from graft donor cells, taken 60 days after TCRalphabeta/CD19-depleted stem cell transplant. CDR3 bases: TGTGCCAGCAGCCCCCAGGGAGGGATAGGGACCGGGGAGCTGTTTTTT. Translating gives CASSPQGGIGTGELFF.